Below are 14 T cell receptor beta chains sequenced from a single sample in a study of CD8 T cells in ankylosing spondylitis. Overall study results and limits: What seemed typical of ankylosing spondylitis blood was a TCR beta motif built from under 10 highly homologous variants.

These receptors' antigens are unknown. TCRdb re-called the 5' RACE reads with MiXCR, one entry per CDR3 protein. The sample comprises approximately 540,000 distinct CDR3 sequences, approximately 11% of which are singletons, and nearly 7% rests with the top ten. Specimen: blood, either unsorted or a sorted T cell fraction (not recorded which). These receptor sequences come from a male donor with ankylosing spondylitis.

V gene TRBV5-6 combines with J gene TRBJ2-7; TRBD2 matches 7 bases. The CDR3 runs to 11 residues. J was trimmed by 11 bases and V by 4 bases; bases with no gene match: 6. CDR1 and CDR2 (germline): SGHDT, YYEEEE. This chain's CDR3 is CASSAGLEEYV. As DNA, the CDR3 is TGTGCCAGCAGCGCCGGACTAGAGGAGTACGTC.

The chain combines TRBV5-1 with TRBJ2-5; 8 bases are shared with TRBD1. Per the germline V gene, CDR1 is SGHRS and CDR2 is YFSETQ. This CDR3 is built from 14 residues. Losses at the gene ends were 2 bases for V and 5 bases for J; bases not matched to a gene: 5. CDR3 bases: TGCGCCAGCAGCTTATTCAGACAGGGGGAGACCCAGTACTTC. Protein: CASSLFRQGETQYF.

Written as DNA, the CDR3 is TGTGCCAGCAGCTTTTCTCGACAAGAGACCCAGTACTTC. This sequence encodes CASSFSRQETQYF. This chain joins TRBV11-3 and TRBJ2-5, with unresolved D. Germline lookup yields CDR1 SGHNT and CDR2 YENEEA. Trimming removed 3 bases at V and 2 bases at J, with 7 bases between. The CDR3 is made up of 13 amino acids. Full variable domain (remainder filled in from reference TRBV11-3 and TRBJ2-5): EAGVVQSPRYKIIEKKQPVAFWCNPISGHNTLYWYLQNLGQGPELLIRYENEEAVDDSQLPKDRFSAERLKGVDSTLKIQPAELGDSAVYLCASSFSRQETQYFGPGTRLLVL.

The chain joins TRBV30 to TRBJ2-6; D is undetermined. This CDR3 region has 16 residues. Germline CDR1 and CDR2: GTSNPN and SVGIG (reference sequence). Deletions cut 2 bases from V and 0 bases from J, with 11 bases between. The DNA of the CDR3 is TGTGCCTGGAGTTCCGGAAGCTTCTCTGGGGCCAACGTCCTGACTTTC. Its protein product is CAWSSGSFSGANVLTF.

This clonotype has just a few counts. The chain carries TRBV3-1 and TRBJ1-3; D is possibly TRBD1 (6 bases). V lost 3 bases and J lost 1, with 10 bases in between. The CDR3 is made up of 15 amino acids. The germline gives CDR1 LGHDT, CDR2 YNNKEL (reference sequence). Here the CDR3 DNA reads TGTGCCAGCAGCCATGACAGGCTATCTGGAAACACCATATATTTT. It yields the protein CASSHDRLSGNTIYF.

This chain uses TRBV7-6 with TRBJ2-3, with D tentatively TRBD2 (6 bases). V was clipped by 5 bases and J by 6 bases, with 21 bases between them. The germline CDR1 and CDR2 sequences are SGHVS and FNYEAQ. This CDR3 contains 16 residues. The CDR3 protein is CASSPLKGTVRDTQYF. CDR3 DNA sequence: TGTGCCAGCAGCCCCCTGAAGGGGACTGTTCGGGATACGCAGTATTTT.

The V and J genes are TRBV15 and TRBJ1-2; D gene unclear. Trimming removed 3 bases from V and 1 base from J, with 9 bases in between. CDR3 size: 14 residues. Germline lookup yields CDR1 LNHNV and CDR2 YYDKDF (reference sequence). In DNA, the CDR3 is TGTGCCACCAGCAGCCTGAGAAATAACTATGGCTACACCTTC. Its protein is CATSSLRNNYGYTF.

This clonotype was detected ten times or more. The V and J genes are TRBV15 and TRBJ1-4, with D possibly matching TRBD1 (5 bases). The CDR3 is 15 amino acids. Germline CDR1 is LNHNV and CDR2 is YYDKDF (reference sequence). The V end lost 1 base, the J end lost 7 bases, and 13 bases lay between the germline ends. The CDR3 here is CATSRARVGGEKLFF. CDR3 sequence (DNA): TGTGCCACCAGCAGAGCCAGGGTGGGCGGTGAAAAACTGTTTTTT.

This clonotype came up a few times. V gene TRBV6-5 combines with J gene TRBJ1-3, with unresolved D. CDR3 size: 14 residues. The germline gives CDR1 MNHEY, CDR2 SVGAGI. Trimming took 4 bases from V and 0 from J, leaving 7 bases between them. The CDR3, as DNA: TGTGCCAGCAGTTCTATTGTCTCTGGAAACACCATATATTTT. It yields the protein CASSSIVSGNTIYF.

The V call is TRBV3-1, the J call TRBJ2-5, with a weak D call TRBD1 (6 bases). This CDR3 is built from 14 residues. Per the germline V gene, CDR1 is LGHDT and CDR2 is YNNKEL (reference sequence). Trimming shortened V by 2 bases and J by 5 bases, and 12 bases separated the two germline ends. CDR3: CASSQRPTGETQYF. CDR3 nucleotides: TGTGCCAGCAGCCAAAGACCTACAGGGGAGACCCAGTACTTC.

Many counts were recorded for this clonotype. The chain has TRBV12-3 or TRBV12-4 and TRBJ1-5, with a possible D match to TRBD1 (5 bases). With 1 base removed from V and 11 bases from J, the gap between germline ends came to 9 bases. The length of the CDR3 is 12 residues. The CDR3 reads CASSLGTPSQHF. CDR3 in DNA: TGTGCCAGCAGTTTAGGGACACCTTCCCAGCATTTT.

This clonotype appeared a few times. V is TRBV4-1 and J is TRBJ2-1, with D possibly TRBD2 on 6 matching bases. The germline CDR1 and CDR2 sequences are MGHRA and YSYEKL. This CDR3 is 16 amino acids long. V lost 5 bases and J lost 0, with 14 bases in between. The CDR3 DNA follows: TGCGCCAGCAGCACCCGGAGGGGAGGCTCCTACAATGAGCAGTTCTTC. Translated: CASSTRRGGSYNEQFF.

The chain carries TRBV5-4 and TRBJ2-1; 10 bases line up with TRBD1. Trimming removed 3 bases from V and 6 bases from J; junction bases left unmatched: 12. CDR1 is SGHNT and CDR2 is YYREEE in the germline V gene (reference sequence). This CDR3 has 17 residues. The CDR3 bases are TGTGCCAGCAGCTCACCCATCGGGACAGGGGCTGGCAATGAGCAGTTCTTC. Translated, it gives CASSSPIGTGAGNEQFF.

In DNA, the CDR3 is TGTGCCAGCAGCGTCGATAGCGGGAGACATTTTTACAATGAGCAGTTCTTC. Translation gives CASSVDSGRHFYNEQFF. This rearrangement joins TRBV9 to TRBJ2-1, with 9 bases identical to TRBD2. Germline V CDR1 and CDR2: SGDLS, YYNGEE. This CDR3 spans 17 amino acids. Trimming cost V 2 bases and J 4 bases; bases outside gene matches: 10. The full variable domain, in which reference TRBV9 and TRBJ2-1 provide the parts outside the CDR3, is DSGVTQTPKHLITATGQRVTLRCSPRSGDLSVYWYQQSLDQGLQFLIQYYNGEERAKGNILERFSAQQFPDLHSELNLSSLELGDSALYFCASSVDSGRHFYNEQFFGPGTRLTVL.